The present entry profiles one TCR beta chain with its context. The antigen remains undetermined. Generated by immunoSEQ multiplex PCR, the TCRdb table keeps only in-frame clones and is missing some. Of some 100,000 clones in the sample, 85% to 95% are singletons; the top ten hold roughly 1.4%. CDR1 is MNHNS and CDR2 is SASEGT in the germline V gene. The V end lost 0 bases, the J end lost 5 bases, and 16 bases lay between the germline ends. There are 16 residues in the CDR3. This record comes from a study of siplizumab effects on memory and regulatory T cells. Study results and limitations: Among alloreactive clones, only a minor fraction mapped to unstimulated subsets. In siplizumab cultures, the suppressive function of proliferating Tregs remained unconfirmed. An assignable phenotype, naive or memory, was missing from roughly 76-95% of proliferating CD4+ or CD8+ clones. Treg origin accounted for an average of around 69% of mappable alloreactive CD4+ clones with siplizumab and roughly 26% in controls.

The rearrangement links TRBV6-1 to TRBJ1-2; the D gene is possibly TRBD1 (5 bases). The source material was non-Treg CD4+ T cells sorted from blood. The TCR was taken from a human donor in good health. The CDR3 loop is CASSEAGPSEGYGYTF. The CDR3 DNA follows: TGTGCCAGCAGTGAAGCGGGGCCATCGGAAGGATATGGCTACACCTTC.